Listed here are 32 T cell receptor beta chains from one sample, sequenced in a study of T cell responses to AZD1222 COVID-19 vaccine. The data were produced by immunoSEQ multiplex PCR, yet TCRdb's version contains in-frame clones alone and is incomplete. The table shows about 84,000 clones, with about 86% occurring only once. Sequenced material: peripheral blood, taken 28 days after the second AZD1222 dose. These receptors were taken from an adult who received the AZD1222 COVID-19 vaccine.

V usage is TRBV10-3 and J usage is TRBJ1-4; D is ambiguous. This CDR3 is 13 amino acids long. The V gene's germline CDR1 is ENHRY and CDR2 SYGVKD. Trimming took off 3 bases at V and 7 bases at J, with 9 bases between the two ends. The CDR3 DNA reads as TGTGCCATCAGTGAAATAATTGGTGAAAAACTGTTTTTT. Its translation: CAISEIIGEKLFF.

This clone was seen more than once but under ten times. The genes are TRBV30 and TRBJ1-6, with no clear D. The V and J ends lost 4 bases and 0 bases respectively, with 7 bases between them. The CDR3 runs 14 residues. The V gene's germline CDR1 is GTSNPN and CDR2 SVGIG (reference sequence). For the CDR3, the DNA is TGTGCCTGGAAAGCGAGCTCCTATAATTCACCCCTCCACTTT. Protein: CAWKASSYNSPLHF.

V and J are TRBV6-5 and TRBJ2-7, with TRBD1 matching 9 bases. Germline V gene data show CDR1 as MNHEY and CDR2 as SVGAGI. CDR3 size: 15 residues. With 7 bases clipped from V and 0 bases from J, the junction kept 7 bases outside the gene matches. In nucleotides, the CDR3 is TGTGCCAGCATCATGGGACAGGGCGCCTCCTACGAGCAGTACTTC. Its translation is CASIMGQGASYEQYF.

The chain uses TRBV18 and TRBJ1-2; D unresolved. The CDR3 loop spans 16 amino acids. The V gene lost 0 bases and the J gene lost 4 bases, with 15 bases spanning the gap. Germline V gives CDR1 KGHSH, CDR2 LQKENI. CDR3 loop: CASSPPTGPPGYGYTF. The CDR3 coding sequence is TGTGCCAGCTCACCACCGACCGGACCACCGGGCTATGGCTACACCTTC.

The CDR3 here is CATSDRTGTSHYEQYF. CDR3 nucleotide sequence: TGTGCCACCAGTGATCGAACAGGGACATCTCACTACGAGCAGTACTTC. V usage is TRBV24-1 and J usage is TRBJ2-7, with D possibly TRBD1 on 6 matching bases. Trimming left V 3 bases short and J 3 bases short, with 17 bases between. Germline assignment: CDR1 KGHDR and CDR2 SFDVKD. The CDR3 sequence is 16 residues long.

The chain links TRBV5-1 to TRBJ1-2; D is uncertain. The germline gives CDR1 SGHRS, CDR2 YFSETQ. The CDR3 runs 15 residues. The V gene lost 0 bases and the J gene lost 0 bases, with 9 bases spanning the gap. The CDR3: CASSLVGGSNYGYTF. CDR3 nucleotide sequence: TGCGCCAGCAGCTTGGTTGGCGGATCTAACTATGGCTACACCTTC.

The chain carries TRBV7-9 and TRBJ1-4, with 7 bases lining up with TRBD1. This CDR3 region has 14 residues. The V and J ends lost 3 bases and 6 bases, in that order; junction bases with no gene match: 4. CDR1 is SEHNR and CDR2 is FQNEAQ in the germline V gene (reference sequence). CDR3 bases: TGTGCCAGCAGCTTGGGACAGTTGGATGAAAAACTGTTTTTT. Its protein is CASSLGQLDEKLFF.

The rearrangement uses TRBV6-5 and TRBJ1-1; D call uncertain. Germline values: CDR1 MNHEY, CDR2 SVGAGI. The CDR3 has 14 amino acids. The V end was cut by 4 bases, the J end by 1 base, with 10 bases between. CDR3 sequence: CASSFDQSNTEAFF. The CDR3 DNA follows: TGTGCCAGCAGTTTCGATCAATCGAACACTGAAGCTTTCTTT.

The chain uses TRBV5-4 and TRBJ2-3; TRBD1 is a possible D gene (6 bases). Germline-derived CDR1 and CDR2 are SGHNT and YYREEE (reference sequence). V shed 4 bases and J shed 3 bases, with 12 bases lying between them. CDR3 size: 14 residues. DNA of the CDR3: TGTGCCAGCAGCCTTGGGACACCAACAGATACGCAGTATTTT. It codes for CASSLGTPTDTQYF.

This chain joins TRBV5-4 and TRBJ2-1; weak D call: TRBD2 (6 bases). The germline V gene has CDR1 SGHNT and CDR2 YYREEE (reference sequence). The CDR3 extends over 16 amino acids. V shed 2 bases and J shed 0 bases, with 12 bases lying between them. The CDR3 DNA follows: TGTGCCAGCAGCTTACACGGGGGTAGCTCCTACAATGAGCAGTTCTTC. Protein sequence: CASSLHGGSSYNEQFF.

This clone was recorded once. The V call is TRBV5-4, the J call TRBJ2-3; D ambiguous. Looked up from germline, CDR1 is SGHNT and CDR2 is YYREEE (reference sequence). With 0 bases removed from V and 5 bases from J, the gap between germline ends came to 4 bases. This CDR3 has 12 amino acids. For the CDR3, the DNA is TGTGCCAGCAGCTTGGGGGGAGATACGCAGTATTTT. Translated, it gives CASSLGGDTQYF.

The CDR3 nucleotides are TGTGCCAGCAGTTACGGAGGGACAGTCTACGAGCAGTACTTC. This encodes CASSYGGTVYEQYF. The V gene is TRBV6-2 or TRBV6-3, the J gene TRBJ2-7; the D gene is possibly TRBD1 (7 bases). The CDR3 has 14 residues. Trimming pared 2 bases from V and 3 bases from J, leaving 11 bases between. From germline, CDR1 is MNHEY and CDR2 SVGEGT.

The rearrangement links TRBV18 to TRBJ2-7; D is possibly TRBD2 (6 bases). The germline V gene encodes CDR1 KGHSH and CDR2 LQKENI. The CDR3 sequence is 15 residues long. Trimming cost V 3 bases and J 3 bases, with 15 bases left between them. The CDR3 DNA reads TGTGCCAGCTCACCCGGTCTAGGGCGGGACTACGAGCAGTACTTC. Encoded protein: CASSPGLGRDYEQYF.

This clone turned up a few times. The chain uses TRBV5-1 and TRBJ2-7; 11 bases are shared with TRBD2. The ends lost 4 bases at V and 2 bases at J; junction bases unmatched: 2. The germline gives CDR1 SGHRS, CDR2 YFSETQ. The CDR3 contains 14 residues. The CDR3 bases are TGCGCCAGCAGCGCGACTAGCGGGGCCTACGAGCAGTACTTC. It specifies CASSATSGAYEQYF.

This chain joins TRBV2 and TRBJ1-2, with D possibly being TRBD1 (6 bases). Between the trimmed V and J ends, which lost 8 bases and 8 bases, there was a span of 30 bases. The V gene's germline CDR1 is SNHLY and CDR2 FYNNEI. The CDR3 runs 17 residues. The CDR3 DNA sequence: TGTGCCAGCTCCCACCCGGGGGCTACACCGGACCCAGGAGGCTACACCTTC. Translating gives CASSHPGATPDPGGYTF.

V is TRBV10-3 and J is TRBJ2-6, with 7 bases matching TRBD2. The V and J ends lost 0 bases and 4 bases, in that order; junction bases with no gene match: 12. This CDR3 region has 19 residues. Germline V gene lookup returns CDR1 ENHRY and CDR2 SYGVKD. CDR3 amino acids: CAISESSSGAFPGANVLTF. CDR3 nucleotide sequence: TGTGCCATCAGTGAGTCGAGCAGCGGGGCCTTCCCCGGGGCCAACGTCCTGACTTTC.

The chain couples TRBV10-1 to TRBJ2-1; D is possibly TRBD2 (5 bases). The CDR3 loop spans 14 amino acids. The V gene's germline CDR1 is WNHNN and CDR2 SYGVQD (reference sequence). V was cut by 3 bases and J by 6 bases, with 12 bases left in between. The CDR3 region is CASSENGNPNEQFF. CDR3 nucleotides: TGCGCCAGCAGTGAAAACGGGAACCCCAATGAGCAGTTCTTC.

CDR3 protein: CASSKGGGTVINGYTF. CDR3 DNA sequence: TGTGCCAGCAGCAAAGGGGGGGGGACAGTCATTAATGGCTACACCTTC. The chain recombines TRBV7-2 with TRBJ1-2; 7 bases agree with TRBD1. The trim removed 5 bases at V and 6 bases at J, leaving 15 bases unmatched. The CDR3 sequence is 16 residues long. Germline V gives CDR1 SGHTA, CDR2 FQGNSA. Full variable domain (rest looked up from reference TRBV7-2 and TRBJ1-2): GAGVSQSPSNKVTEKGKDVELRCDPISGHTALYWYRQSLGQGLEFLIYFQGNSAPDKSGLPSDRFSAERTGGSVSTLTIQRTQQEDSAVYLCASSKGGGTVINGYTFGSGTRLTVV.

This clone was seen only once. J is TRBJ2-7 and V is TRBV6-4; weak D call: TRBD2 (5 bases). Germline lookup yields CDR1 MRHNA and CDR2 SNTAGT. V gave up 4 bases and J gave up 1 base, with 17 bases separating them. CDR3 length: 16 amino acids. CDR3 sequence reads: CASSAIRGPGSYEQYF. CDR3 DNA sequence: TGTGCCAGCAGTGCCATCCGCGGTCCGGGGTCCTACGAGCAGTACTTC.

The V gene is TRBV7-3, the J gene TRBJ1-3; tentative D call: TRBD1 (6 bases). Trimming shortened V by 5 bases and J by 0 bases, and 11 bases separated the two germline ends. The V gene's germline CDR1 is SGHTA and CDR2 FQGTGA. CDR3 length equals 15 residues. In nucleotides, the CDR3 is TGTGCCAGCAGCCCACAGGGCAACTCTGGAAACACCATATATTTT. Protein sequence: CASSPQGNSGNTIYF.

The DNA for the CDR3 is TGTGCCAGCAGCGGGCGGGCGGACGGCACCATATATTTT. Its translation is CASSGRADGTIYF. The V call is TRBV5-8, the J call TRBJ1-3, with D unclear. Germline V gene data show CDR1 as SGHTS and CDR2 as YDEGEE. V was cut by 4 bases and J by 9 bases, with 14 bases left in between. The CDR3 spans 13 residues.

V is TRBV30 and J is TRBJ2-2, with D maybe TRBD2 (6 bases). V was clipped by 3 bases and J by 3 bases, with 14 bases between them. This CDR3 has 15 residues. From germline, CDR1 is GTSNPN and CDR2 SVGIG (reference sequence). The CDR3 DNA is TGTGCCTGGAGCGGGGGACGGTTGGACACCGGGGAGCTGTTTTTT. Its protein product is CAWSGGRLDTGELFF.

V is TRBV5-1 and J is TRBJ2-3; the match to TRBD1 covers 8 bases. Germline trimming cut 2 bases from V and 1 base from J; bases unmatched to any gene: 6. This CDR3 is 16 amino acids long. The germline V gene has CDR1 SGHRS and CDR2 YFSETQ. The CDR3 here is CASSFGGQERTDTQYF. Written as DNA, the CDR3 is TGCGCCAGCAGCTTTGGGGGACAGGAACGCACAGATACGCAGTATTTT.

This rearrangement joins TRBV9 to TRBJ2-7; TRBD2 aligns across 9 bases. CDR3 length equals 15 residues. The V gene end was trimmed by 0 bases and the J gene end by 2 bases; junction bases not matched to a gene: 3. Looked up from germline, CDR1 is SGDLS and CDR2 is YYNGEE. CDR3: CASSVEGGGAYEQYF. CDR3 coding DNA: TGTGCCAGCAGCGTAGAAGGCGGGGGGGCCTACGAGCAGTACTTC.

This chain uses TRBV5-1 with TRBJ1-2, with D hard to call. The CDR3 extends over 14 amino acids. The germline V and J ends were trimmed by 2 bases and 1 base, with 9 bases remaining between them. Looked up from germline, CDR1 is SGHRS and CDR2 is YFSETQ. CDR3 loop: CASSFFGDNYGYTF. The CDR3 coding sequence is TGCGCCAGCAGCTTCTTCGGAGATAACTATGGCTACACCTTC.

This chain connects TRBV19 to TRBJ1-2; D uncertain. V was shortened by 1 base and J by 7 bases, with 13 bases between the two germline ends. This CDR3 region has 14 residues. Germline CDR1 is LNHDA and CDR2 is SQIVND (reference sequence). CDR3 region: CASSIVGTKAGYTF. CDR3 nucleotide sequence: TGTGCCAGTAGTATAGTGGGCACTAAGGCTGGCTACACCTTC. Variable domain in full (rest from reference TRBV19 and TRBJ1-2): DGGITQSPKYLFRKEGQNVTLSCEQNLNHDAMYWYRQDPGQGLRLIYYSQIVNDFQKGDIAEGYSVSREKKESFPLTVTSAQKNPTAFYLCASSIVGTKAGYTFGSGTRLTVV.

J is TRBJ2-3 and V is TRBV5-1, with D perhaps TRBD2 (6 bases). Trimming stripped 0 bases from V and 0 bases from J, with 11 bases between. The CDR3 is made up of 16 amino acids. Per the germline V gene, CDR1 is SGHRS and CDR2 is YFSETQ. The CDR3 DNA reads as TGCGCCAGCAGCTTGGCAGGTGGGACTAGCACAGATACGCAGTATTTT. Amino acid sequence: CASSLAGGTSTDTQYF.

V usage is TRBV7-9 and J usage is TRBJ1-5; D is unclear. The germline V gene encodes CDR1 SEHNR and CDR2 FQNEAQ (reference sequence). The V and J ends lost 5 bases and 5 bases respectively, with 13 bases between them. The CDR3 totals 14 residues. CDR3 protein: CASSPGPFDQPQHF. The CDR3 DNA reads TGTGCCAGCAGCCCTGGCCCTTTCGATCAGCCCCAGCATTTT. The variable domain in full, with the rest retrieved from reference TRBV7-9 and TRBJ1-5, is DTGVSQNPRHKITKRGQNVTFRCDPISEHNRLYWYRQTLGQGPEFLTYFQNEAQLEKSRLLSDRFSAERPKGSFSTLEIQRTEQGDSAMYLCASSPGPFDQPQHFGDGTRLSIL.

This clone was detected a few times. The chain uses TRBV27 and TRBJ2-1; 14 bases line up with TRBD2. The CDR3 extends over 15 amino acids. V gave up 6 bases and J gave up 10 bases; unmatched junction bases: 8. Looked up from germline, CDR1 is MNHEY and CDR2 is SMNVEV (reference sequence). CDR3 DNA sequence: TGTGCCAGCAGCCCGGGACTAGCGGGAGTCTGGGAGCAGTTCTTC. Translation gives CASSPGLAGVWEQFF.

This clone was observed a single time. The V call is TRBV9, the J call TRBJ1-2; perhaps TRBD1 as D (6 bases). CDR1 and CDR2 (germline): SGDLS, YYNGEE. Trimming took 5 bases from V and 2 from J, leaving 7 bases between them. CDR3 length: 12 residues. The CDR3 is CASRGANYGYTF. The CDR3 DNA follows: TGTGCCAGCAGGGGGGCCAACTATGGCTACACCTTC.

The sample holds one count of this clone. The V call is TRBV7-2, the J call TRBJ2-1; no firm D call. In germline, CDR1 is SGHTA, CDR2 FQGNSA. V shed 3 bases and J shed 15 bases, with 12 bases lying between them. The CDR3 is 11 amino acids. The CDR3 DNA sequence: TGTGCCAGCAGCTTGATGGTCTTGCCGTTCTTC. The encoded protein is CASSLMVLPFF.

CDR3 amino acids: CASARGDRGGWSQYF. The CDR3 coding sequence is TGTGCCAGCGCGCGGGGAGACAGGGGAGGGTGGTCCCAGTACTTC. This rearrangement joins TRBV7-9 to TRBJ2-5, with D maybe TRBD1 (8 bases). V was shortened by 8 bases and J by 9 bases, with 25 bases between the two germline ends. The V gene's germline CDR1 is SEHNR and CDR2 FQNEAQ (reference sequence). This CDR3 is built from 15 residues.